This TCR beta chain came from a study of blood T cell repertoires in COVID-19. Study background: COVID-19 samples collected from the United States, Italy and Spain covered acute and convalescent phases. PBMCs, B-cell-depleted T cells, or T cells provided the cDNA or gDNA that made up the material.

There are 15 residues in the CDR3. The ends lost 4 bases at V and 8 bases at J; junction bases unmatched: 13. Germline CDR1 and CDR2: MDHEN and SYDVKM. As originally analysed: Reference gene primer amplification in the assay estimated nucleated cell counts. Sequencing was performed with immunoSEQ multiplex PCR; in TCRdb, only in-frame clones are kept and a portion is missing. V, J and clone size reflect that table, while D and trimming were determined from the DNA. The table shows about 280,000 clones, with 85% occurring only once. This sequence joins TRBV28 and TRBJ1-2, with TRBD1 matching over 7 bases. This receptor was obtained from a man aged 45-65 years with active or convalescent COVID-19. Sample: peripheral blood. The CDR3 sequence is CASSSYTTGSKGYTF. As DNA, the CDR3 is TGTGCCAGCAGTTCTTATACGACAGGGTCGAAGGGCTACACCTTC.